This T cell receptor beta chain is drawn from a study of T-cell memory formation after mild COVID-19. In the study overall: TCR clusters were mostly confined to one donor each.

General study results and limits: Mostly located in CM and EM were contracting CD4+ clones, with contracting CD8+ clones located in EMRA. Balance between CD4 and CD8 was seen in clones contracting day 15 to 85, and a CD4+ lean was seen in later expanders.

CDR3 size: 16 residues. Per germline, CDR1 SEHNR and CDR2 FQNEAQ (reference sequence). Trimming stripped 1 base from V and 4 bases from J, with 17 bases between. This clonotype was seen at least ten times. Its target is unknown. TCRdb reprocessed the 5' RACE reads via MiXCR and lists one record per CDR3 protein. The sample has roughly 150,000 distinct CDR3 sequences, 13% to 15% seen once. This TCR came from an adult woman who had mild COVID-19 (a few samples of this study predate the infection). Cell type and time point are not known. The chain is built from TRBV7-9 and TRBJ2-7; TRBD2 is a possible D gene (6 bases). Material for sequencing was PBMCs or a T cell subset sorted from them (not recorded which). CDR3 sequence: CASSLGDAGSRYEQYF. In DNA, the CDR3 is TGTGCCAGCAGCTTAGGGGATGCGGGGAGTAGGTACGAGCAGTACTTC.